This TCR beta chain was observed in a study of STAT5B mutations in CD4+ large granular lymphocyte leukemia. Authors' analysis steps: A productive frequency of 2.59 x 10-5 was the lowest detectable. Sequenced by immunoSEQ multiplex PCR; TCRdb stores in-frame clones only, minus some. V and J calls and clone size are as listed in that table; D and trimming were resolved from the DNA. The sample yields fewer than 40,000 clones, roughly 89% seen once. Remarks on this clone: The antigen remains unidentified.

Per the germline V gene, CDR1 is SGHVS and CDR2 is FQNEAQ. This CDR3 contains 15 residues. V lost 7 bases and J lost 1, with 16 bases in between. General study findings and limits: No patients shared main leukemic clonotypes, though about 26% appeared at low frequency elsewhere. Compared with healthy controls (2/35), patient top clones favored TRBV06 (8/27).

This TCR derives from a human donor in good health. Source material: CD4+ T cells from blood buffy coats. This chain links TRBV7-8 with TRBJ1-1; TRBD1 is a possible D gene (5 bases). CDR3 bases: TGTGCCAGCACCGCCCTTATGGGACCGAACACTGAAGCTTTCTTT. Its protein is CASTALMGPNTEAFF.